This T cell receptor (beta chain) was retrieved from a study of T-cell reconstitution after alpha-beta-depleted transplantation in children. Unique molecular identifiers were incorporated into the prepared TCRbeta library. TCRdb reprocessed the PCR reads via MiXCR and lists one record per CDR3 protein. The data hold 400,000 to 550,000 distinct CDR3 sequences, with approximately 10% observed a single time. This clonotype was found many times. The CDR3 is 13 amino acids. J was trimmed by 3 bases and V by 7 bases; bases with no gene match: 3. This receptor was identified in a child aged 2-15 years with inherited bone marrow failure, due to receive a stem cell transplant. The chain employs TRBV12-3 or TRBV12-4 and TRBJ2-7; 10 bases are shared with TRBD1. Sequenced material: PBMCs, taken before TCRalphabeta/CD19-depleted stem cell transplant. The CDR3 region is CASTGDRGYEQYF. For the CDR3, the DNA is TGTGCCAGCACCGGGGACAGGGGCTACGAGCAGTACTTC.